This TCR beta chain was retrieved from a study of T-cell reconstitution after alpha-beta-depleted transplantation in children. Overall study findings and caveats: T-cell numbers and diversity one year post-transplant derived largely from freshly generated T cells. About two months after transplant, alpha-beta T cells reportedly came from several hundred expanded graft clones. From surviving recipient T cells and thymic progenitors came the high day-60 TCRbeta diversity observed in some patients.

As for this clonotype: No antigen is known for it.

The CDR3 has 19 residues. Trimming at V came to 3 bases and at J to 2 bases, leaving 16 bases not matched to a gene. CDR1 is DFQATT, CDR2 SNEGSKA, per germline (reference sequence). The authors prepared the TCRbeta library with unique molecular identifiers. TCRdb re-called the PCR reads through MiXCR, storing one row per CDR3 protein. The profile shows approximately 300,000 distinct CDR3 sequences, 11% of them singletons. J is TRBJ2-3 and V is TRBV20-1, with 11 positions matching TRBD1. The sequence came from a male patient between 2 and 9 years old who had a stem cell transplant for chronic granulomatous disease, so the T cells may come from the graft donor. The material sequenced was peripheral blood, taken 180 days after TCRalphabeta/CD19-depleted stem cell transplant. The CDR3 here is CSAREATMDRGLITDTQYF. The CDR3 bases are TGCAGTGCTAGGGAAGCGACTATGGACAGGGGGCTCATCACAGATACGCAGTATTTT.